This T cell receptor beta chain was found in a study of blood T cells in healthy people across ages. The second PCR ran about 6 to 12 cycles with a sample-barcoded 5' primer and J-beta primers. TCRdb itself ran the 5' RACE reads through MiXCR, one entry per CDR3 protein. The sample carries over 950,000 distinct CDR3 sequences, about 51% recorded once. Collection of ten milliliters of peripheral blood was performed for each donor. This CDR3 comprises 15 residues. CDR1 MNHEY and CDR2 SVGAGI come from the germline V gene. Trimming cost V 0 bases and J 9 bases; bases outside gene matches: 8. V and J are TRBV6-5 and TRBJ2-1, with 7 bases lining up with TRBD1. The TCR comes from a woman aged 55-75 years in good health. The sequencing sample was made of blood. CDR3 amino acids: CASSYSRGPGAEQFF. The CDR3 bases are TGTGCCAGCAGTTACTCTAGGGGGCCTGGGGCTGAGCAGTTCTTC.